The source of this TCR beta chain is a study of blood T cell repertoires in COVID-19 (dated by TCRdb to about 2020). For the study in its entirety: The collaborator samples originated in the United States, Italy and Spain and spanned the acute and convalescent phases of COVID-19. The material from the prospective study consisted of cDNA or gDNA derived from T cells, B-cell-depleted T cells, or PBMCs. The dataset comprised deeply sampled blood TCRbeta repertoires from subjects exposed to, actively infected with, or recovered from COVID-19. The repertoires were released in a freely available public database intended as a resource for research on the immune response to SARS-CoV-2. The samples were drawn from two sources: the first 160 participants of the ongoing ImmuneRACE study, and over 950 subjects contributed by 6 global collaborators. Nearly every sample came with metadata listing a de-identified subject ID, COVID-19 status, age in years and sex. Where available, HLA class I and class II types were taken from metadata supplied by the sample provider and were not determined by assay-based typing.

Study-wide findings and limitations: Clinical and demographic metadata were provided uncurated, with the amount varying by source and participant.

About this clone: Its specific antigen is unknown. Qualities for individual bases were not recorded, and no much larger clone is one base off.

TCRbeta CDR3 regions were amplified from genomic DNA using the immunoSEQ Assay, a bias-controlled multiplex PCR. The original methods were these. The number of nucleated cells in each sample was estimated by amplification of reference gene primers within the assay. Sequence reads were collapsed and filtered to measure the absolute abundance of every unique TCRbeta CDR3 rearrangement. For each sample, productive Simpson clonality was calculated as the square root of Simpson's diversity index over productive rearrangements. Sourced from immuneACCESS, this table was stored by TCRdb with only in-frame sequences that have V and J called. A share of the clones is absent; for the studies checked, an unresolved V gene accounts for under half, and the remainder has no known explanation. That table gives V, J and clone size, and the DNA gave D and trimming. The sample table shows some 210,000 clones, and 84% are seen once. The top ten clonotypes cover approximately 5% of the sample.

The collaborating institutions used their own protocols to collect whole blood in K2EDTA tubes. For TCRbeta analysis, collaborators shipped samples in one of three forms: frozen whole blood, isolated PBMCs, or DNA extracted from either of those sample types. CDR3 length: 12 amino acids, cysteine to phenylalanine. The read is trimmed to its CDR3 DNA, 36 bases read in frame from base 1. Looking up the germline V gene yields CDR1 KGHSH and CDR2 LQKENI. The germline V end is reduced by 6 bases and the J end by 16 bases; junction bases left unmatched: 9. This clonotype originated in a woman in her 70s with active or convalescent COVID-19. The sequenced sample consisted of peripheral blood. The chain was built from TRBV18 and TRBJ1-6; the central 7 bases match TRBD1. The CDR3 region: CASSQDRVILHF. The nucleotide sequence is TGTGCCAGCTCCCAAGACAGGGTTATACTCCACTTT.